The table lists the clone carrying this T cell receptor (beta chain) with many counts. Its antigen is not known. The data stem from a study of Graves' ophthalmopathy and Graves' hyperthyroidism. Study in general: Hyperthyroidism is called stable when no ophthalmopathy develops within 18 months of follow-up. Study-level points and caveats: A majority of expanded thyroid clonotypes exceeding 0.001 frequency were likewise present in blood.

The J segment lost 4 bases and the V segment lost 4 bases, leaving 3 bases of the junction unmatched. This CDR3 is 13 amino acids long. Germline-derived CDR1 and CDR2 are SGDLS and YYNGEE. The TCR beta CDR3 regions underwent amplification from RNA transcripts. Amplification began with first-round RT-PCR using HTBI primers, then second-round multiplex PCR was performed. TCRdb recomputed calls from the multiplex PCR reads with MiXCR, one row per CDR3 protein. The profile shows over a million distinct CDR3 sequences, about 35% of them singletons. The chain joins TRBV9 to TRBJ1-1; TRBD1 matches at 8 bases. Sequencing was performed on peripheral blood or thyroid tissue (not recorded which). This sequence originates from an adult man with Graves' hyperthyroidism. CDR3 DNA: TGTGCCAGCAGCTACGACAGGGGCACTGAAGCTTTCTTT. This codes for CASSYDRGTEAFF. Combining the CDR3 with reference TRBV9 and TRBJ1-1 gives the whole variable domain DSGVTQTPKHLITATGQRVTLRCSPRSGDLSVYWYQQSLDQGLQFLIQYYNGEERAKGNILERFSAQQFPDLHSELNLSSLELGDSALYFCASSYDRGTEAFFGQGTRLTVV.